The rows below give T cell receptor beta chains drawn from one sample of a study of blood T cell repertoires in COVID-19. TCRdb keeps only in-frame clones here, not all; method: immunoSEQ multiplex PCR. This sample carries around 290,000 clones, roughly 90% of them seen once, and the ten largest clones take about 4.6%. Sequenced material: peripheral blood. These receptors all stem from a man aged 40-55 years with acute or convalescent COVID-19. CDR3s include the opening cysteine and the closing phenylalanine or tryptophan.

TRBV3-1/TRBV3-2	TRBJ2-7	CASSPYLAGGPYEQYF
TRBV5-4	TRBJ2-2	CASSLDREGTGELFF
TRBV14	TRBJ1-6	CASSLTGSPTTLHF
TRBV5-6	TRBJ1-1	CASSPGTGGRNTEAFF
TRBV2	TRBJ1-4	CASRPGALATNEKLFF
TRBV9	TRBJ1-1	CASSPGTGDDGAEAFF
TRBV11-3	TRBJ1-3	CASSSPRENTIYF
TRBV9	TRBJ1-5	CASSVGITGNQPQHF
TRBV7-8	TRBJ2-1	CASSPSLWRDGNEQFF
TRBV15	TRBJ2-7	CATSRKGQGGGYEQYF
TRBV30	TRBJ2-7	CAWRGDSQKGQYF
TRBV11-1	TRBJ1-3	CASSVGGVQNTIYF
TRBV4-2	TRBJ1-5	CASSQVYRTGILPNNQPQHF
TRBV12-3/TRBV12-4	TRBJ1-1	CASSLVDSWAFF
TRBV19	TRBJ2-3	CASSIGLAGDMRRTDTQYF
TRBV19	TRBJ1-4	CASTPTGVYEKLFF
TRBV24-1	TRBJ1-2	CATSEPGSAGGRGGYTF
TRBV12-5	TRBJ1-1	CASGLGEGLTGAFF
TRBV12-5	TRBJ1-1	CASRRDRAGNTEAFF
TRBV12-5	TRBJ1-6	CASGRDSSPLHF
TRBV24-1	TRBJ1-1	CATSDSWGAEAFF
TRBV5-6	TRBJ1-2	CASIKTGIYDGYTF
TRBV2	TRBJ1-6	CASSEVGKVEGSPLHF
TRBV12-5	TRBJ1-4	CASGLRTGGNEKLFF
TRBV28	TRBJ2-7	CASSTGQIGYEQYF
TRBV7-9	TRBJ1-5	CASSRTGESNQPQHF
TRBV15	TRBJ1-2	CATSRDPGNNYGYTF
TRBV5-4	TRBJ2-5	CASSLTGGETQYF
TRBV24-1	TRBJ1-5	CATSERNGPQHF
TRBV18	TRBJ2-2	CASSPRNLQGQGNTGELFF
TRBV5-1	TRBJ1-2	CASSLAQGAGGYTF
TRBV21-1	TRBJ1-3	CASSVRQLVGNTIYF
TRBV12-3/TRBV12-4	TRBJ2-7	CASSFKYEQYF
TRBV12-5	TRBJ1-2	CASGLEESSNYGYTF
TRBV10-1	TRBJ1-1	CASSDSRGVRANTEAFF
TRBV11-3	TRBJ1-3	CASSLRTGEDTIYF
TRBV28	TRBJ1-6	CASTLSGNSPLHF
TRBV4-2	TRBJ1-1	CASSQVTALNTEAFF
TRBV7-8	TRBJ1-1	CASRESRGSNTEAFF
TRBV10-3	TRBJ1-4	CAISGQGNEKLFF
TRBV9	TRBJ1-4	CASSRLGGEGSEKLFF
TRBV5-8	TRBJ1-2	CASSFVGTGMTNYGYTF
TRBV19	TRBJ2-1	CASNSRDRGHYEQFF
TRBV20-1	TRBJ2-3	CSASGTSGSTDTQYF
TRBV27	TRBJ1-6	CASSFSGVWASPLHF
TRBV19	TRBJ2-2	CASRSGAANTGELFF
TRBV5-1	TRBJ1-2	CASSLGFEAGYTF
TRBV11-2	TRBJ2-7	CASTRTGSTYEQYF
TRBV9	TRBJ1-6	CASSVAPGSSYNSPLHF
TRBV6-1	TRBJ1-2	CASSGAGQGGNYGYTF
TRBV7-9	TRBJ1-2	CASSSTGGFWGYTF